The 11 T cell receptor beta chains in this list originate from one sample, sequenced in a study of ipilimumab plus nivolumab after autologous stem cell transplantation. Using immunoSEQ multiplex PCR, the repertoire was profiled, and TCRdb retains in-frame clones only, with some absent. Of roughly 25,000 clones in the sample, about 86% were seen once. Material: PBMCs, obtained in a trial of ipilimumab plus nivolumab as post-transplant consolidation. These receptors came from a male donor with diffuse large B-cell lymphoma.

The rearrangement links TRBV5-6 to TRBJ1-1, with unresolved D. The V and J ends lost 2 bases and 1 base respectively, with 9 bases between them. The CDR3 runs to 14 residues. CDR1 is SGHDT and CDR2 is YYEEEE in the germline V gene. This chain's CDR3 is CASSFSRKNTEAFF. CDR3 bases: TGTGCCAGCAGCTTCAGCAGGAAGAACACTGAAGCTTTCTTT.

This chain joins TRBV7-6 and TRBJ1-6, with a possible D match to TRBD1 (6 bases). Trimming left V 8 bases short and J 8 bases short, with 19 bases between. Germline V CDR1 and CDR2: SGHVS, FNYEAQ. The length of the CDR3 is 15 residues. As DNA, the CDR3 is TGTGCCAGCGGAGATGGGGGGGCGTGGGATTCACCCCTCCACTTT. As protein: CASGDGGAWDSPLHF.

The chain employs TRBV6-5 and TRBJ2-2; perhaps TRBD2 as D (5 bases). Germline V gives CDR1 MNHEY, CDR2 SVGAGI. The CDR3 loop spans 15 amino acids. The V end lost 6 bases, the J end lost 4 bases, and 15 bases lay between the germline ends. CDR3: CASRRENRGTGELFF. The CDR3 DNA follows: TGTGCCAGCAGGAGGGAGAATCGGGGCACCGGGGAGCTGTTTTTT.

This chain links TRBV7-6 with TRBJ2-5, with TRBD2 matching 13 bases. Germline CDR1 SGHVS, CDR2 FNYEAQ. V lost 4 bases, J lost 5 bases, and 7 bases stayed unmatched. The CDR3 is made up of 16 amino acids. CDR3 sequence: CASSSRLAGGPETQYF. The CDR3, as DNA: TGTGCCAGCAGCTCCCGACTAGCGGGGGGTCCGGAGACCCAGTACTTC. The full variable domain, rest sourced from reference TRBV7-6 and TRBJ2-5, is GAGVSQSPRYKVTKRGQDVALRCDPISGHVSLYWYRQALGQGPEFLTYFNYEAQQDKSGLPNDRFSAERPEGSISTLTIQRTEQRDSAMYRCASSSRLAGGPETQYFGPGTRLLVL.

This clone was seen only a few times. The chain recombines TRBV7-9 with TRBJ1-2; perhaps TRBD1 as D (5 bases). The V end was cut by 3 bases, the J end by 8 bases, with 19 bases between. Germline assignment: CDR1 SEHNR and CDR2 FQNEAQ (reference sequence). This CDR3 comprises 15 residues. As DNA, the CDR3 is TGTGCCAGCAGCTTGGGGGGGACCCGAAGAAGCGGCTACACCTTC. It specifies CASSLGGTRRSGYTF.

V usage is TRBV15 and J usage is TRBJ2-3; no reliable D call. V was cut by 4 bases and J by 2 bases, with 13 bases left in between. CDR1 and CDR2 from the germline V gene are LNHNV and YYDKDF (reference sequence). The CDR3 loop spans 15 amino acids. The CDR3 DNA is TGTGCCACCAGCACCCGGCAACAGACCACAGATACGCAGTATTTT. Translation gives CATSTRQQTTDTQYF. Full variable domain (outside the CDR3, taken from reference TRBV15 and TRBJ2-3): DAMVIQNPRYQVTQFGKPVTLSCSQTLNHNVMYWYQQKSSQAPKLLFHYYDKDFNNEADTPDNFQSRRPNTSFCFLDIRSPGLGDTAMYLCATSTRQQTTDTQYFGPGTRLTVL.

This chain links TRBV7-9 with TRBJ1-2; the D gene is possibly TRBD1 (5 bases). This CDR3 contains 14 residues. Germline loops: CDR1 SEHNR, CDR2 FQNEAQ (reference sequence). Between the trimmed V and J ends, which lost 5 bases and 3 bases, there was a span of 13 bases. CDR3 residues: CASSRGASDYGYTF. As DNA, the CDR3 is TGTGCCAGCAGCCGAGGGGCATCGGACTATGGCTACACCTTC.

This chain joins TRBV2 and TRBJ1-2, with 10 bases aligning to TRBD1. This CDR3 is 13 amino acids long. The V segment lost 6 bases and the J segment 7 bases; nucleotides outside the gene matches: 5. Germline V gives CDR1 SNHLY, CDR2 FYNNEI. In nucleotides, the CDR3 is TGTGCCAGCAGGGGAGGGACAGGGGCTGGCTACACCTTC. Translating it yields CASRGGTGAGYTF.

This clone showed up just once. This chain connects TRBV9 to TRBJ2-5, with 9 bases identical to TRBD2. Losses at the gene ends were 0 bases for V and 2 bases for J; bases not matched to a gene: 5. Germline V CDR1 and CDR2: SGDLS, YYNGEE. This CDR3 contains 16 residues. In DNA, the CDR3 is TGTGCCAGCAGCGTAGATCCAGCGGGGGGACAAGAGACCCAGTACTTC. Translated: CASSVDPAGGQETQYF.

In the case of this clone: The junction departs from germline at one end; a sequencing error may be responsible. CDR3 nucleotides: TGTGCCAGCCGTGACCGACCTAATCAGCCCCAGCATTTT. This sequence encodes CASRDRPNQPQHF. The rearrangement links TRBV6-1 to TRBJ1-5, with D unclear. Germline loops: CDR1 MNHNS, CDR2 SASEGT. There are 13 residues in the CDR3.

V is TRBV6-6 and J is TRBJ1-5; tentatively, D is TRBD1 (5 bases). V dropped 0 bases and J dropped 1 base, with 7 bases sitting between them. The CDR3 extends over 15 amino acids. Germline V CDR1 and CDR2: MNHNY, SVGAGI (reference sequence). In DNA, the CDR3 is TGTGCCAGCAGTTACTCCCAGGGCAGCAATCAGCCCCAGCATTTT. It translates to CASSYSQGSNQPQHF.